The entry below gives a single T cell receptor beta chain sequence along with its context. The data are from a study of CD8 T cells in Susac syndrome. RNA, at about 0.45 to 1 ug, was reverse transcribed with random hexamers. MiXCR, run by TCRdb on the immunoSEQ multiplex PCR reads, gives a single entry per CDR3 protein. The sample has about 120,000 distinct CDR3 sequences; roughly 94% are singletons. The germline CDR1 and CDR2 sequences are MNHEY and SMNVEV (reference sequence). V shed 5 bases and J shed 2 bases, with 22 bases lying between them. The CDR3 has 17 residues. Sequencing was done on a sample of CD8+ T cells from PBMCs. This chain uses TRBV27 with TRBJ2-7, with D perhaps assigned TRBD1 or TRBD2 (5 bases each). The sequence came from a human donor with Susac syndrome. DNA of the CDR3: TGTGCCAGCAGTGGATACGGGGACGTTGGGCCGACCTACGAGCAGTACTTC. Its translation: CASSGYGDVGPTYEQYF.